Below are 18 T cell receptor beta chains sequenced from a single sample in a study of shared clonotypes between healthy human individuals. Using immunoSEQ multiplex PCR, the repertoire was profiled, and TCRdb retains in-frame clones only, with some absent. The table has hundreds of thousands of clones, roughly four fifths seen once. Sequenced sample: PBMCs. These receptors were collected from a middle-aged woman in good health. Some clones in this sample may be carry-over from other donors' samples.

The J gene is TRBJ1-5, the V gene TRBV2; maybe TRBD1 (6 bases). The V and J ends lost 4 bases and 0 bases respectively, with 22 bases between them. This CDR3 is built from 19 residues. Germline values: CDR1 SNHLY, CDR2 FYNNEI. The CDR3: CASSGLGGVWGDSNQPQHF. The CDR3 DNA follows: TGTGCCAGCAGTGGGTTGGGGGGCGTTTGGGGTGATAGCAATCAGCCCCAGCATTTT.

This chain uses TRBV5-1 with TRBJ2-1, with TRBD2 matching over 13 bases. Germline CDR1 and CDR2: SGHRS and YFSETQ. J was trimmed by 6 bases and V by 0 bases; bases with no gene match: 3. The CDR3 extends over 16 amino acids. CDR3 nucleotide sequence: TGCGCCAGCAGCTTGGTACTAGCGGGAGGGCCCAATGAGCAGTTCTTC. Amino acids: CASSLVLAGGPNEQFF. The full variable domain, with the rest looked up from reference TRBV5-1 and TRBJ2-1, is KAGVTQTPRYLIKTRGQQVTLSCSPISGHRSVSWYQQTPGQGLQFLFEYFSETQRNKGNFPGRFSGRQFSNSRSEMNVSTLELGDSALYLCASSLVLAGGPNEQFFGPGTRLTVL.

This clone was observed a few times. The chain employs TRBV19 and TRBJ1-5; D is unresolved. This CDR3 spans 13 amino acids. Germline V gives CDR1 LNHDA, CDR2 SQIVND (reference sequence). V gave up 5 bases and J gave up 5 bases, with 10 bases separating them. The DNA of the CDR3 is TGTGCCAGTAGTCCCTCGGTGGATCAGCCCCAGCATTTT. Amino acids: CASSPSVDQPQHF.

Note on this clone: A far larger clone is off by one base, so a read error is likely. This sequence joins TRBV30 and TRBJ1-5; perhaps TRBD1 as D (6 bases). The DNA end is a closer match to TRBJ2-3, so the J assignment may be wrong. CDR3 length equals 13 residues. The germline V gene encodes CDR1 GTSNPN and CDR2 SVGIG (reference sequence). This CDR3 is CAWSRGNGQPQYF. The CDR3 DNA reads TGTGCCTGGAGTAGGGGGAACGGGCAGCCCCAGTATTTT.

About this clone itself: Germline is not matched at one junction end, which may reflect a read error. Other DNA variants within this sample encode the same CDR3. CDR3 coding DNA: TGCGCCAGTAGCTGGGACAGGATTCAAACCATATATTTT. Translation gives CASSWDRIQTIYF. The V and J genes are TRBV5-1 and TRBJ1-3, with 8 bases fitting TRBD1. The germline V gene has CDR1 SGHRS and CDR2 YFSETQ. This CDR3 is 13 amino acids long.

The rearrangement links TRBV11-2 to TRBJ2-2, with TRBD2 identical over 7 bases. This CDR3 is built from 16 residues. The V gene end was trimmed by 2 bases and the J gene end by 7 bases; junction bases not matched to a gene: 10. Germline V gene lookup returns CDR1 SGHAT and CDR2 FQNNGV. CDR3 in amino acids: CASSLWGSGRVGELFF. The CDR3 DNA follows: TGTGCCAGCAGCTTATGGGGTAGCGGGCGGGTCGGGGAGCTGTTTTTT.

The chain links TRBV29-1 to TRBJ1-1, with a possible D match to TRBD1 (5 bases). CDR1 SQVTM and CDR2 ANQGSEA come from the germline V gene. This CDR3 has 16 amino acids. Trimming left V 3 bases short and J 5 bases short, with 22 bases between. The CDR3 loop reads CSVDSGRDHRGTEAFF. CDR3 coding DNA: TGCAGCGTTGACTCCGGGAGGGACCACAGAGGGACTGAAGCTTTCTTT.

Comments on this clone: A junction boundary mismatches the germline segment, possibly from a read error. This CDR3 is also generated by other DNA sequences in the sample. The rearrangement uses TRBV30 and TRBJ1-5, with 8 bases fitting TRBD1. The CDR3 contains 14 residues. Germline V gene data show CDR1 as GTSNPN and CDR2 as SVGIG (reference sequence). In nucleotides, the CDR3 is TGTGCCTGGAGTGTCACAGGGGGTAATAAGCCGCAGCATTTT. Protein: CAWSVTGGNKPQHF.

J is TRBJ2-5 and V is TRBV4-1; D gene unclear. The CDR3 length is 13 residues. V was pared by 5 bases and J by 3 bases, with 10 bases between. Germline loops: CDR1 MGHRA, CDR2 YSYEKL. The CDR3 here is CASSSGLKETQYF. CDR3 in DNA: TGCGCCAGCAGCTCGGGCCTGAAAGAGACCCAGTACTTC.

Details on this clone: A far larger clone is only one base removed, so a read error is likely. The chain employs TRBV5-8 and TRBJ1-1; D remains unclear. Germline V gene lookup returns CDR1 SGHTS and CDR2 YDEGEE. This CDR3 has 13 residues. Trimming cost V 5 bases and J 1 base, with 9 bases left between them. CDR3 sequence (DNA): TGTGCCAGCAGTTCCACACCGAACACTGAAGCTTTCTTT. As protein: CASSSTPNTEAFF. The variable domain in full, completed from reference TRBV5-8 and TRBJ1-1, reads EAGVTQSPTHLIKTRGQQATLRCSPISGHTSVYWYQQALGLGLQFLLWYDEGEERNRGNFPPRFSGRQFPNYSSELNVNALELEDSALYLCASSSTPNTEAFFGQGTRLTVV.

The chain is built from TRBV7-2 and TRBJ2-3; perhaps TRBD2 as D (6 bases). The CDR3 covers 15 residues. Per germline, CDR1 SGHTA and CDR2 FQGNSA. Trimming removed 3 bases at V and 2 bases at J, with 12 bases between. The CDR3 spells CASSFGGTITDTQYF. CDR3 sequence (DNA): TGTGCCAGCAGCTTCGGCGGGACCATCACAGATACGCAGTATTTT.

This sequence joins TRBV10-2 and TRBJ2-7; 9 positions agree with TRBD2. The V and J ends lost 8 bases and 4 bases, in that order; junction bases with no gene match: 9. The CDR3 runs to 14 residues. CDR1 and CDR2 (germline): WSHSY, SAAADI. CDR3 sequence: CASGWREGSYEQYF. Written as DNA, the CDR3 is TGCGCCAGCGGCTGGCGGGAGGGTTCATACGAGCAGTACTTC.

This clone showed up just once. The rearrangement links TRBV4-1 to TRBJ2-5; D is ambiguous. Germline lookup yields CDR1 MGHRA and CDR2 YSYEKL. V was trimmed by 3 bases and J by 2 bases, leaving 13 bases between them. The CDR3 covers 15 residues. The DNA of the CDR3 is TGCGCCAGCAGCCACCGTTTGGGCAGTCAAGAGACCCAGTACTTC. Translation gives CASSHRLGSQETQYF.

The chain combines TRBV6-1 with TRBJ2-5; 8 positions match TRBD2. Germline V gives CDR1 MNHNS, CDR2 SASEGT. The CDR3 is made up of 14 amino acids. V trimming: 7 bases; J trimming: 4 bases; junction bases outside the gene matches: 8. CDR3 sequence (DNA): TGTGCCAGCACCCGGGGGGGAGGGATAGAGACCCAGTACTTC. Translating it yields CASTRGGGIETQYF.

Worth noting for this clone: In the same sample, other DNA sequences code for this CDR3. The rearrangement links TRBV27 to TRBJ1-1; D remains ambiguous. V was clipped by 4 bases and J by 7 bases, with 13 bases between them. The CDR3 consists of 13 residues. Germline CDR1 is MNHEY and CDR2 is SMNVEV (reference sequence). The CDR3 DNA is TGTGCCAGCAGTTATAATCAGGCGGGTGAAGCTTTCTTT. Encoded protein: CASSYNQAGEAFF.

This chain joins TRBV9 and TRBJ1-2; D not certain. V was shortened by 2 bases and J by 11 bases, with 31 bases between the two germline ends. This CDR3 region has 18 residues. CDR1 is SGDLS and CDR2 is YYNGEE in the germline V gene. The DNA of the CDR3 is TGTGCCAGCAGCGTCCAACCGGGCCCTTACGGGGATGGAACTGGATACACCTTC. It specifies CASSVQPGPYGDGTGYTF.

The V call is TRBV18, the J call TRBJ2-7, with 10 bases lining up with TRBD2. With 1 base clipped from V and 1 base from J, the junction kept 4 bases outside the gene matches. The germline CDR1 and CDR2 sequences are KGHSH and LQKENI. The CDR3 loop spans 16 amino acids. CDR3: CASSPRLAGESYEQYF. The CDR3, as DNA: TGTGCCAGCTCACCACGGCTAGCGGGAGAGTCCTACGAGCAGTACTTC. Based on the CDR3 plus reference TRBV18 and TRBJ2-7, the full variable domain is NAGVMQNPRHLVRRRGQEARLRCSPMKGHSHVYWYRQLPEEGLKFMVYLQKENIIDESGMPKERFSAEFPKEGPSILRIQQVVRGDSAAYFCASSPRLAGESYEQYFGPGTRLTVT.

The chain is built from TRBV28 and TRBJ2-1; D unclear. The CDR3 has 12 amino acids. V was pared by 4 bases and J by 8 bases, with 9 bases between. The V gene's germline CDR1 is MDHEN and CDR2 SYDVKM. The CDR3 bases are TGTGCCAGCAGTTCCGTGGCGTATGAGCAGTTCTTC. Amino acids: CASSSVAYEQFF. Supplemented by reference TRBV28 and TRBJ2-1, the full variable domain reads DVKVTQSSRYLVKRTGEKVFLECVQDMDHENMFWYRQDPGLGLRLIYFSYDVKMKEKGDIPEGYSVSREKKERFSLILESASTNQTSMYLCASSSVAYEQFFGPGTRLTVL.